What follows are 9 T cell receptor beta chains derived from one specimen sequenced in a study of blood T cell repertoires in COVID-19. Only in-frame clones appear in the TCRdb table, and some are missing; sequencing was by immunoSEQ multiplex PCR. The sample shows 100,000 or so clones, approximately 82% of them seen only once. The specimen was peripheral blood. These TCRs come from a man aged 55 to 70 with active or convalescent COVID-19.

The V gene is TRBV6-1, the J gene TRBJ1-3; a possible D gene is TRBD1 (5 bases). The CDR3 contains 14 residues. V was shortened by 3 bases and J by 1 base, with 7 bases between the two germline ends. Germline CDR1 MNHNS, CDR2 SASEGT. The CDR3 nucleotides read TGTGCCAGCAGTGACCCAGGGTCTGGAAACACCATATATTTT. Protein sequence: CASSDPGSGNTIYF.

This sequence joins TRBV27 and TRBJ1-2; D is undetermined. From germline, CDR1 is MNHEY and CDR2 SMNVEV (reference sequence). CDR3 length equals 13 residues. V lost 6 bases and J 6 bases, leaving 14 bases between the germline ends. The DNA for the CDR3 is TGTGCCAGCAGCCCAGCGGGGAAGAATGGCTACACCTTC. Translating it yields CASSPAGKNGYTF.

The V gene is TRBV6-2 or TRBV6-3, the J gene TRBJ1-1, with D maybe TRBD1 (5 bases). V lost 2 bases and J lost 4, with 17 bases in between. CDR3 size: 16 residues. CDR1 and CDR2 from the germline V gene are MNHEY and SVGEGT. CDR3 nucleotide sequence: TGTGCCAGCAGTTACACCCCTGGGGGGGGTGGCACTGAAGCTTTCTTT. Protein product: CASSYTPGGGGTEAFF.

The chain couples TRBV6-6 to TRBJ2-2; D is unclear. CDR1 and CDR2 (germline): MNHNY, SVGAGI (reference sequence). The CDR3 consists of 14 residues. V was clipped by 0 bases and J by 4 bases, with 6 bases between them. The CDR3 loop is CASSYSTGTGELFF. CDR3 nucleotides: TGTGCCAGCAGTTACTCGACTGGCACCGGGGAGCTGTTTTTT.

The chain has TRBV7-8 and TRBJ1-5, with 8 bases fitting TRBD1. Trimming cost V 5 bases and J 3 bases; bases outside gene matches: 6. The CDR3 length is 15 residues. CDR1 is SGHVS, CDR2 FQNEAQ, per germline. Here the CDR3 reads CASSQMTGVNQPQHF. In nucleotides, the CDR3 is TGTGCCAGCAGCCAAATGACAGGGGTCAATCAGCCCCAGCATTTT. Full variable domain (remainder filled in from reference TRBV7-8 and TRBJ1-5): GAGVSQSPRYKVAKRGQDVALRCDPISGHVSLFWYQQALGQGPEFLTYFQNEAQLDKSGLPSDRFFAERPEGSVSTLKIQRTQQEDSAVYLCASSQMTGVNQPQHFGDGTRLSIL.

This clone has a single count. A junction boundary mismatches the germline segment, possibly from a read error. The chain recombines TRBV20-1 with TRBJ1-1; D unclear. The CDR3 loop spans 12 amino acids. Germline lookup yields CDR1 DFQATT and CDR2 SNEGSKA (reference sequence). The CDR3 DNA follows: TGCAGTGCTAGTGGCAGGAACGCTGAAGCTTTCTTT. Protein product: CSASGRNAEAFF.

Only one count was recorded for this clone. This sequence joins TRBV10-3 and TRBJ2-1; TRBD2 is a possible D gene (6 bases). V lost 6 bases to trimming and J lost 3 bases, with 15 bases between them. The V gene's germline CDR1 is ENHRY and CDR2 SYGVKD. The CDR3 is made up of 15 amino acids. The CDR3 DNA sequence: TGTGCCATCAGCCGGCGGACTATCCTCTACAATGAGCAGTTCTTC. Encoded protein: CAISRRTILYNEQFF.

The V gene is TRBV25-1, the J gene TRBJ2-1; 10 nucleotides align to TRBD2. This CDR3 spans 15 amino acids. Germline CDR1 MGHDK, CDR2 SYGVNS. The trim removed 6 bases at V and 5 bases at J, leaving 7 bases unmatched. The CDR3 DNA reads TGTGCCAGCAGCATACTAGCGGGAAGTCACAATGAGCAGTTCTTC. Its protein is CASSILAGSHNEQFF. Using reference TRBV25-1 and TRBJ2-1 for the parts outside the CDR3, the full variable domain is EADIYQTPRYLVIGTGKKITLECSQTMGHDKMYWYQQDPGMELHLIHYSYGVNSTEKGDLSSESTVSRIRTEHFPLTLESARPSHTSQYLCASSILAGSHNEQFFGPGTRLTVL.

The CDR3 protein is CASSLGTGYTDTQYF. The DNA of the CDR3 is TGTGCCAGCAGCTTGGGAACAGGCTACACAGATACGCAGTATTTT. This chain links TRBV5-4 with TRBJ2-3; D is perhaps TRBD1 (5 bases). The CDR3 is 15 amino acids. Germline values: CDR1 SGHNT, CDR2 YYREEE (reference sequence). Trimming cost V 0 bases and J 2 bases, with 10 bases left between them.